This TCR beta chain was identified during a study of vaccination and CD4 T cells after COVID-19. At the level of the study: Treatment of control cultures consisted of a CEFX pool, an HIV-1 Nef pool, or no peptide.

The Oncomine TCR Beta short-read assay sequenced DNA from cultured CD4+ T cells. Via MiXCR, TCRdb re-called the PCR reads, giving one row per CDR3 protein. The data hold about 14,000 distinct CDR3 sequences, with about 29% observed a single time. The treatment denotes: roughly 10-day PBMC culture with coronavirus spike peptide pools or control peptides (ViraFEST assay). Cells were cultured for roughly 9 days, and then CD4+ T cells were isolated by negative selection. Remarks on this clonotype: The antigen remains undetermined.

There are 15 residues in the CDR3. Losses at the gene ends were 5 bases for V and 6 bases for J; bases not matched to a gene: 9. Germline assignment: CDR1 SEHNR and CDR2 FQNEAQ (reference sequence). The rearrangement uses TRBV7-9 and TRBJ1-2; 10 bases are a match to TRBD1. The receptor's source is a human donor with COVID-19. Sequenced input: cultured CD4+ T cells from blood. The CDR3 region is CASSQMGQGTNGYTF. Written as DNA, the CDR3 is TGTGCCAGCAGCCAGATGGGACAGGGGACCAATGGCTACACCTTC.